These T cell receptor beta chains were read from a single sample in a study of shared clonotypes between healthy human individuals. Only in-frame clones appear in the TCRdb table, and some are missing; sequencing was by immunoSEQ multiplex PCR. Among about 2.3 million clones listed, over 90% were seen once. The sequencing input was naive CD4+ T cells from PBMCs. All receptors come from a young man in good health. Some clones in this sample may be carry-over from other donors' samples. CDR3s include the opening cysteine and the closing phenylalanine or tryptophan. The D gene is left open where the match is weak. Clone size, where shown, is once, few, many, or a class for clones that have expanded.

>TRBJ1-4|.|.|TRBV14
CASSPSRPEKLFF
TGTGCCAGCAGCCCGAGCCGGCCTGAAAAACTGTTTTTT
>TRBJ1-5|TRBD1|few|TRBV6-6
CASSYRAGGLYQPQHF
TGTGCCAGCAGTTACAGGGCAGGGGGCTTGTATCAGCCCCAGCATTTT
>TRBJ2-7|TRBD1|.|TRBV27
CASSPKTGVSYEQYF
TGTGCCAGCAGCCCTAAAACAGGGGTTTCCTACGAGCAGTACTTC
>TRBJ1-4|.|.|TRBV5-1
CASRRGGGNEKLFF
TGCGCCAGCAGACGAGGGGGTGGTAATGAAAAACTGTTTTTT
>TRBJ2-7|TRBD1|.|TRBV6-5
CASSYSGTGYEQYF
TGTGCCAGCAGTTACTCTGGGACAGGTTACGAGCAGTACTTC
>TRBJ2-7|TRBD2|.|TRBV18
CASSLGLAQILGEQYF
TGTGCCAGCTCACTGGGACTAGCGCAAATACTGGGGGAGCAGTACTTC
>TRBJ1-1|TRBD1|.|TRBV2
CASSETPGQIMNTEAFF
TGTGCCAGCAGTGAAACCCCGGGACAGATAATGAACACTGAAGCTTTCTTT
>TRBJ2-1|.|.|TRBV28
CASSRRAYNEQFF
TGTGCCAGCAGTAGGAGGGCCTACAATGAGCAGTTCTTC
>TRBJ2-5|.|.|TRBV4-2
CASSQDLGQETQYF
TGTGCCAGCAGCCAAGATCTTGGCCAAGAGACCCAGTACTTC
>TRBJ2-7|TRBD2|.|TRBV9
CASSVSGTSSYEQYF
TGTGCCAGCAGCGTAAGTGGGACTAGCTCCTACGAGCAGTACTTC
>TRBJ1-1|TRBD1|.|TRBV18
CASSPGTGKEAFF
TGTGCCAGCTCACCAGGGACAGGAAAAGAAGCTTTCTTT
>TRBJ1-6|TRBD1|.|TRBV7-6
CASSPPGQYNSPLHF
TGTGCCAGCAGCCCCCCGGGACAGTATAATTCACCCCTCCACTTT
>TRBJ2-7|.|.|TRBV27
CASTRAGAYEQYF
TGTGCCAGCACTCGGGCAGGAGCCTACGAGCAGTACTTC
>TRBJ1-5|.|few|TRBV7-9
CASIQFSSIHGKRQPQHF
TGTGCCAGCATCCAATTCTCGTCCATACACGGCAAGAGACAGCCCCAGCATTTT
>TRBJ1-1|TRBD1|.|TRBV10-3
CAISARDSPVGKTEAFF
TGTGCCATCAGTGCCCGGGACAGCCCCGTAGGAAAAACTGAAGCTTTCTTT
>TRBJ2-2|TRBD1|.|TRBV28
CASSLGTAYTGELFF
TGTGCCAGCAGTTTGGGGACAGCCTACACCGGGGAGCTGTTTTTT
>TRBJ1-5|TRBD1|.|TRBV7-9
CASSSGTGAHQPQHF
TGTGCCAGCAGCTCCGGGACAGGGGCACATCAGCCTCAGCATTTT
>TRBJ2-5|TRBD2|.|TRBV5-4
CASSWGSGAGVMETQYF
TGTGCCAGCAGCTGGGGGTCTGGAGCGGGAGTTATGGAGACCCAGTACTTC
>TRBJ2-1|.|.|TRBV19
CASSMARYGYNEQFF
TGTGCCAGTAGTATGGCCCGTTACGGCTACAATGAGCAGTTCTTC
>TRBJ1-5|TRBD1|.|TRBV28
CASSQTGSQPQHF
TGTGCCAGCAGTCAGACAGGGAGTCAGCCCCAGCATTTT
>TRBJ2-1|TRBD2|.|TRBV7-2
CASSTSGTTAYNEQFF
TGTGCCAGCAGCACTTCCGGGACTACCGCCTACAATGAGCAGTTCTTC
>TRBJ1-5|.|.|TRBV5-5
CASSPTGPLQPQHF
TGTGCCAGCAGCCCGACAGGACCTCTCCAGCCCCAGCATTTT
>TRBJ1-5|TRBD1|.|TRBV18
CASSPQGALGNQPQHF
TGTGCCAGCTCACCACAGGGGGCTCTGGGCAATCAGCCCCAGCATTTT
>TRBJ1-2|.|.|TRBV6-5
CASSYSTRAGAGYTF
TGTGCCAGCAGTTACTCAACCCGGGCAGGGGCTGGCTACACCTTC
>TRBJ1-1|.|.|TRBV10-2
CASRGGGPRTEAFF
TGCGCCAGCAGAGGCGGAGGCCCCCGCACTGAAGCTTTCTTT
>TRBJ2-1|.|.|TRBV21-1
CASSGGFYNEQFF
TGTGCCAGCAGCGGGGGTTTCTACAATGAGCAGTTCTTC
>TRBJ2-3|.|.|TRBV5-1
CASSWFRLEDTQYF
TGCGCCAGCAGCTGGTTCCGCCTCGAAGATACGCAGTATTTT
>TRBJ2-2|TRBD1|.|TRBV7-2
CASSPTGTGYTGELFF
TGTGCCAGCAGCCCAACCGGGACAGGGTACACCGGGGAGCTGTTTTTT